This TCR beta chain was sequenced in a study of beta chain features in type 1 diabetes. TCRB transcripts that were expressed got sequenced, as all of the isolated RNA had been reverse transcribed. TCRdb's copy holds only in-frame clones and misses some; the assay was immunoSEQ multiplex PCR. The sample shows around 180,000 clones, about 13% of them seen only once. Per the germline V gene, CDR1 is MGHDK and CDR2 is SYGVNS. Trimming removed 8 bases from V and 4 bases from J; junction bases left unmatched: 9. This CDR3 is 15 amino acids long. The source is a woman between 18 and 29 years old in good health. The chain combines TRBV25-1 with TRBJ1-2, with 11 nucleotides matching TRBD1. The material sequenced was central memory CD4+ T cells from blood. In DNA form, the CDR3 reads TGTGCCAGCGGCCCAGGGGACAGGGGGAGCTATGGCTACACCTTC. Translated, it gives CASGPGDRGSYGYTF.